The T cell receptor (beta chain) described here comes from a study of shared clonotypes between healthy human individuals. Profiled with immunoSEQ multiplex PCR; TCRdb holds only in-frame clones, not every one. The data show around 510,000 clones, approximately 94% seen once. Concerning this clone: Antigen unknown.

Study-level results: Estimated richness values were generally larger in naive subsets than in memory subsets.

The source of this sequence is a woman aged 25 to 39 in good health. Sequenced material: naive CD4+ T cells sorted from blood. Subset reported: CD45RA+ positively selected.

The CDR3 spells CSVGLGGNTEAFF. Written as DNA, the CDR3 is TGCAGCGTTGGTTTGGGGGGGAACACTGAAGCTTTCTTT. V is TRBV29-1 and J is TRBJ1-1; D is possibly TRBD1 (5 bases). Trimming took 4 bases from V and 1 from J, leaving 10 bases between them. CDR1 SQVTM and CDR2 ANQGSEA come from the germline V gene. CDR3 length equals 13 residues.